This passage covers 26 T cell receptor beta chains from one sample sequenced in a study of blood T cell repertoires in COVID-19. The protocol was immunoSEQ multiplex PCR, while the TCRdb copy is restricted to in-frame clones and leaves out a portion. This repertoire shows roughly 100,000 clones, 80% to 95% found once; its top ten account for 1.9%. Sequences were obtained from peripheral blood. The source of these receptors is a woman between 45 and 65 years old with COVID-19, enrolled during active disease.

V gene TRBV5-6 combines with J gene TRBJ1-1; 9 positions match TRBD1. The ends lost 3 bases at V and 10 bases at J; junction bases unmatched: 10. CDR3 length: 14 residues. Germline values: CDR1 SGHDT, CDR2 YYEEEE. The CDR3 protein is CASSSPGTGNSAFF. The CDR3 DNA follows: TGTGCCAGCAGCTCCCCCGGGACAGGGAATTCAGCTTTCTTT. The full variable domain, in which reference TRBV5-6 and TRBJ1-1 provide the parts outside the CDR3, is DAGVTQSPTHLIKTRGQQVTLRCSPKSGHDTVSWYQQALGQGPQFIFQYYEEEERQRGNFPDRFSGHQFPNYSSELNVNALLLGDSALYLCASSSPGTGNSAFFGQGTRLTVV.

This chain links TRBV19 with TRBJ1-6; a weak D match, TRBD1 (6 bases). The CDR3 runs 14 residues. Trimming removed 2 bases from V and 7 bases from J, with 9 bases in between. CDR1 LNHDA and CDR2 SQIVND come from the germline V gene (reference sequence). The CDR3 protein is CASSIKRGNSPLHF. CDR3 DNA sequence: TGTGCCAGTAGTATAAAAAGGGGGAATTCACCCCTCCACTTT. The variable domain in full, completed from reference TRBV19 and TRBJ1-6, reads DGGITQSPKYLFRKEGQNVTLSCEQNLNHDAMYWYRQDPGQGLRLIYYSQIVNDFQKGDIAEGYSVSREKKESFPLTVTSAQKNPTAFYLCASSIKRGNSPLHFGNGTRLTVT.

This chain connects TRBV6-5 to TRBJ1-1; D remains unclear. Germline-derived CDR1 and CDR2 are MNHEY and SVGAGI. CDR3 length equals 13 residues. V was shortened by 7 bases and J by 3 bases, with 12 bases between the two germline ends. CDR3 in DNA: TGTGCCAGCACCCCGGGATCCCACACTGAAGCTTTCTTT. Protein product: CASTPGSHTEAFF.

In DNA form, the CDR3 reads TGTGCCAGCAGCTCCAATAGGAACACTGAAGCTTTCTTT. Protein product: CASSSNRNTEAFF. The chain employs TRBV6-5 and TRBJ1-1; no reliable D call. The V end was cut by 6 bases, the J end by 1 base, with 9 bases between. Germline V CDR1 and CDR2: MNHEY, SVGAGI. This CDR3 has 13 residues.

The chain recombines TRBV5-4 with TRBJ1-2, with TRBD1 matching 11 bases. CDR3 length equals 14 residues. Germline-derived CDR1 and CDR2 are SGHNT and YYREEE (reference sequence). The V gene end was trimmed by 4 bases and the J gene end by 6 bases; junction bases not matched to a gene: 5. The CDR3 protein is CASSMDRGLNGYTF. In DNA, the CDR3 is TGTGCCAGCAGCATGGACAGGGGGCTTAATGGCTACACCTTC.

The V and J genes are TRBV6-2 or TRBV6-3 and TRBJ1-2, with D hard to call. The germline V gene encodes CDR1 MNHEY and CDR2 SVGEGT. The V end lost 5 bases, the J end lost 7 bases, and 26 bases lay between the germline ends. The CDR3 totals 17 residues. CDR3 amino acids: CASSPPTRGITSGGYTF. The DNA for the CDR3 is TGTGCCAGCAGTCCCCCCACGAGAGGGATAACGTCGGGTGGCTACACCTTC.

The sample holds one count of this clone. The V gene is TRBV27, the J gene TRBJ2-7, with 10 bases matching TRBD1. The trim removed 5 bases at V and 3 bases at J, leaving 16 bases unmatched. From germline, CDR1 is MNHEY and CDR2 SMNVEV (reference sequence). CDR3 length equals 18 residues. The CDR3: CASSLKTPGQGSYYEQYF. CDR3 nucleotide sequence: TGTGCCAGCAGTCTTAAAACTCCGGGACAGGGGTCTTACTACGAGCAGTACTTC.

The chain carries TRBV24-1 and TRBJ1-4; D is unclear. The CDR3 contains 13 residues. Germline CDR1 is KGHDR and CDR2 is SFDVKD. The V gene lost 2 bases and the J gene lost 4 bases, with 4 bases spanning the gap. The CDR3 sequence: CATSDSGNEKLFF. CDR3 DNA: TGTGCCACCAGTGATTCCGGTAATGAAAAACTGTTTTTT.

J is TRBJ2-2 and V is TRBV5-1; no firm D call. V lost 2 bases to trimming and J lost 0 bases, with 8 bases between them. The CDR3 has 15 residues. Germline V gene data show CDR1 as SGHRS and CDR2 as YFSETQ. CDR3 amino acids: CASSFVGSNTGELFF. For the CDR3, the DNA is TGCGCCAGCAGCTTCGTCGGGTCGAACACCGGGGAGCTGTTTTTT.

This chain connects TRBV9 to TRBJ2-5, with TRBD1 matching over 7 bases. Per the germline V gene, CDR1 is SGDLS and CDR2 is YYNGEE. The CDR3 covers 16 residues. V lost 0 bases to trimming and J lost 0 bases; unmatched junction nucleotides: 5. The CDR3 DNA is TGTGCCAGCAGCGTAGAAGGGGGCCAGAACCAAGAGACCCAGTACTTC. Translation: CASSVEGGQNQETQYF.

The chain is built from TRBV5-1 and TRBJ1-2; D not certain. CDR3 length: 12 residues. Germline V CDR1 and CDR2: SGHRS, YFSETQ. V gave up 1 base and J gave up 4 bases, with 5 bases separating them. The CDR3 coding sequence is TGCGCCAGCAGCTTGTACGGCTATGGCTACACCTTC. It yields the protein CASSLYGYGYTF. The whole variable domain, filled in from reference TRBV5-1 and TRBJ1-2, reads KAGVTQTPRYLIKTRGQQVTLSCSPISGHRSVSWYQQTPGQGLQFLFEYFSETQRNKGNFPGRFSGRQFSNSRSEMNVSTLELGDSALYLCASSLYGYGYTFGSGTRLTVV.

V and J are TRBV12-3 or TRBV12-4 and TRBJ1-2, with D hard to call. This CDR3 is built from 11 residues. V shed 6 bases and J shed 5 bases, with 7 bases lying between them. This CDR3 is CASRAGYGYTF. As DNA, the CDR3 is TGTGCCAGCAGAGCGGGGTATGGCTACACCTTC.

The gene calls are TRBV20-1 and TRBJ2-5, with D unclear. This CDR3 spans 15 amino acids. Germline V gene lookup returns CDR1 DFQATT and CDR2 SNEGSKA (reference sequence). The V end lost 3 bases, the J end lost 1 base, and 15 bases lay between the germline ends. The CDR3 sequence: CSASTSRFSQETQYF. CDR3 bases: TGCAGTGCTAGTACTTCGAGGTTCAGCCAAGAGACCCAGTACTTC.

This clone was counted at least ten times. The chain has TRBV7-9 and TRBJ1-6; D might be TRBD1 (6 bases). CDR1 is SEHNR and CDR2 is FQNEAQ in the germline V gene (reference sequence). The CDR3 sequence is 17 residues long. The V end was cut by 4 bases, the J end by 8 bases, with 21 bases between. CDR3 coding DNA: TGTGCCAGCAGCTCCCACGACCTCCAGGGGAGTCATTCACCCCTCCACTTT. It encodes CASSSHDLQGSHSPLHF. The entire variable domain, with the rest obtained from reference TRBV7-9 and TRBJ1-6, is as follows: DTGVSQNPRHKITKRGQNVTFRCDPISEHNRLYWYRQTLGQGPEFLTYFQNEAQLEKSRLLSDRFSAERPKGSFSTLEIQRTEQGDSAMYLCASSSHDLQGSHSPLHFGNGTRLTVT.

The chain recombines TRBV5-1 with TRBJ1-6; weak D call: TRBD1 (6 bases). There are 13 residues in the CDR3. The V and J ends lost 5 bases and 7 bases respectively, with 10 bases between them. Germline V gene sequence: CDR1 SGHRS, CDR2 YFSETQ. The CDR3 sequence: CASRDSFNSPLHF. CDR3 nucleotides: TGCGCCAGCAGGGACAGCTTCAATTCACCCCTCCACTTT.

The chain employs TRBV7-9 and TRBJ1-1; D remains unclear. The length of the CDR3 is 11 residues. The ends were cut back, 2 bases at V and 4 bases at J, with 2 bases in the middle. Per the germline V gene, CDR1 is SEHNR and CDR2 is FQNEAQ (reference sequence). The CDR3 region is CASSLLTEAFF. In DNA, the CDR3 is TGTGCCAGCAGCTTACTCACTGAAGCTTTCTTT.

The chain links TRBV7-9 to TRBJ1-5; 7 nucleotides line up with TRBD1. Germline V gene sequence: CDR1 SEHNR, CDR2 FQNEAQ (reference sequence). Germline trimming cut 1 base from V and 9 bases from J; bases unmatched to any gene: 3. The CDR3 is 13 amino acids. The CDR3 bases are TGTGCCAGCAGCTTAGAGGGGGCGGGGCCCCAGCATTTT. Translating gives CASSLEGAGPQHF.

The chain recombines TRBV19 with TRBJ2-2; tentative D call: TRBD1 (5 bases). The V and J ends lost 3 bases and 2 bases respectively, with 7 bases between them. Per germline, CDR1 LNHDA and CDR2 SQIVND (reference sequence). The CDR3 has 14 residues. The CDR3 reads CASSIDRNTGELFF. The CDR3 DNA sequence: TGTGCCAGTAGTATTGACAGAAACACCGGGGAGCTGTTTTTT.

The chain has TRBV18 and TRBJ2-1; 7 bases line up with TRBD1. CDR3 size: 13 residues. V shed 3 bases and J 6 bases; nucleotides not matched to a gene: 2. Germline CDR1 and CDR2: KGHSH and LQKENI. This chain's CDR3 is CASSPGQLNEQFF. The CDR3 coding sequence is TGTGCCAGCTCACCGGGACAGCTCAATGAGCAGTTCTTC. The variable domain in full, with the rest retrieved from reference TRBV18 and TRBJ2-1, is NAGVMQNPRHLVRRRGQEARLRCSPMKGHSHVYWYRQLPEEGLKFMVYLQKENIIDESGMPKERFSAEFPKEGPSILRIQQVVRGDSAAYFCASSPGQLNEQFFGPGTRLTVL.

This clone was seen a few times. The rearrangement links TRBV7-2 to TRBJ2-5; tentative D call: TRBD1 (5 bases). Trimming shortened V by 4 bases and J by 1 base, and 13 bases separated the two germline ends. From germline, CDR1 is SGHTA and CDR2 FQGNSA. This CDR3 is built from 15 residues. CDR3 nucleotide sequence: TGTGCCAGCAGCTCGACAGTGTCGGGCCAAGAGACCCAGTACTTC. It specifies CASSSTVSGQETQYF.

The count of this clone is one. In DNA form, the CDR3 reads TGTGCCAGCAGCTTGTCTAGCGGTGTCCAAGAGACCCAGTACTTC. Translating gives CASSLSSGVQETQYF. The chain has TRBV5-4 and TRBJ2-5; TRBD2 agrees at 7 bases. This CDR3 spans 15 amino acids. Germline V gene sequence: CDR1 SGHNT, CDR2 YYREEE (reference sequence). V lost 1 base to trimming and J lost 1 base; unmatched junction nucleotides: 4.

The chain couples TRBV7-2 to TRBJ1-4; D is perhaps TRBD1 (6 bases). Trimming stripped 2 bases from V and 6 bases from J, with 10 bases between. Per germline, CDR1 SGHTA and CDR2 FQGNSA. This CDR3 spans 14 amino acids. DNA of the CDR3: TGTGCCAGCAGCTTACAGGGGCTCGATGAAAAACTGTTTTTT. Encoded protein: CASSLQGLDEKLFF.

The chain combines TRBV4-2 with TRBJ2-1; 9 bases are shared with TRBD2. The trim removed 0 bases at V and 6 bases at J, leaving 9 bases unmatched. From germline, CDR1 is LGHNA and CDR2 YNFKEQ. The CDR3 length is 17 residues. This CDR3 reads CASSQEASGAASNEQFF. The CDR3 nucleotides are TGTGCCAGCAGCCAAGAGGCTAGCGGGGCCGCGAGCAATGAGCAGTTCTTC.

The rearrangement joins TRBV9 to TRBJ2-3; TRBD2 is a possible D gene (5 bases). CDR3 length: 13 amino acids. The germline V and J ends were trimmed by 2 bases and 3 bases, with 7 bases remaining between them. From germline, CDR1 is SGDLS and CDR2 YYNGEE. The CDR3 is CASSVLATDTQYF. CDR3 DNA: TGTGCCAGCAGCGTTCTAGCAACAGATACGCAGTATTTT.

This sequence joins TRBV24-1 and TRBJ2-1; 12 nucleotides line up with TRBD1. The CDR3 loop spans 18 amino acids. V gave up 1 base and J gave up 8 bases; unmatched junction bases: 11. CDR1 and CDR2 (germline): KGHDR, SFDVKD. The DNA for the CDR3 is TGTGCCACCAGTGATTTTGACCCCGGGACAGGGGGCGGCTATGAGCAGTTCTTC. Translation: CATSDFDPGTGGGYEQFF.

The chain has TRBV5-1 and TRBJ1-1, with D possibly being TRBD1 (5 bases). Germline V gene data show CDR1 as SGHRS and CDR2 as YFSETQ. This CDR3 is 15 amino acids long. Trimming removed 0 bases from V and 5 bases from J, with 14 bases in between. CDR3 protein: CASSLEPAGQTEAFF. CDR3 DNA sequence: TGCGCCAGCAGCTTGGAACCCGCAGGGCAAACTGAAGCTTTCTTT. The full variable domain, rest sourced from reference TRBV5-1 and TRBJ1-1, is KAGVTQTPRYLIKTRGQQVTLSCSPISGHRSVSWYQQTPGQGLQFLFEYFSETQRNKGNFPGRFSGRQFSNSRSEMNVSTLELGDSALYLCASSLEPAGQTEAFFGQGTRLTVV.